The source of this T cell receptor (beta chain) is a study of T cells expressing NK-cell markers. The CDR3 totals 15 residues. With the 5' RACE reads reprocessed, TCRdb shows one record per CDR3 protein and no DNA. The data show about 460,000 distinct CDR3 sequences, and the top ten clones hold around 1.4%. Sequencing input: blood T cells: a sorted CD56 or NKG2C T cell subset, CD4+ or CD8+ T cells, or bulk PBMC T cells (not recorded which). The TCR comes from a woman between 45 and 65 years old in good health. The genes are TRBV21-1 and TRBJ2-3; TCRdb outputs TRBD2, but without DNA this stays unchecked. TRBV21-1 is tagged as a pseudogene. The CDR3: CASSKAQSGTDTQYF.